The rows below give T cell receptor beta chains drawn from one sample of a study of T-cell memory formation after mild COVID-19. One entry per CDR3 protein results from TCRdb running MiXCR on the 5' RACE reads. Of about 620,000 distinct CDR3 sequences in the sample, 18% are singletons; the top ten hold around 12%. Sequencing was performed on PBMCs or a T cell subset sorted from them (not recorded which). The source of these receptors is an adult woman who had mild COVID-19 (a few samples of this study predate the infection). Cell type and time point are not known. The CDR3 runs from the conserved cysteine through the conserved F or W. D genes are given only for firm matches.

TRBV19	TRBD1	TRBJ2-7	CASTTVYTRGRRAYEQYF
TRBV6-2/TRBV6-3	-	TRBJ1-5	CASSYEGYQPQHF
TRBV3-1	TRBD1	TRBJ2-1	CASRPNRDSGRNEQFF
TRBV12-3/TRBV12-4	-	TRBJ1-1	CASSLRSRGLNTEAFF
TRBV5-1	TRBD2	TRBJ2-1	CASSFGGRQYNEQFF
TRBV2	TRBD1	TRBJ2-7	CASSKTGDYEQYF
TRBV9	TRBD1	TRBJ2-3	CASSAGQGYSDTQYF
TRBV3-1	-	TRBJ1-2	CASSQDLGQGYTF
TRBV6-1	TRBD2	TRBJ2-3	CASMNPSGSTDTQYF
TRBV7-3	TRBD2	TRBJ2-5	CASSSSSGSKTQYF
TRBV18	TRBD1	TRBJ2-7	CASSTRDSVGYEQYF
TRBV4-3	-	TRBJ1-2	CASSQDDSYYGYTF
TRBV15	TRBD1	TRBJ2-7	CATSRIPGQGAYEQYF
TRBV12-3/TRBV12-4	-	TRBJ2-3	CASSGPGWDTQYF
TRBV6-5	-	TRBJ2-1	CASSYSWDLTYNEQFF
TRBV5-1	-	TRBJ2-5	CASSPASGTNGDF
TRBV20-1	-	TRBJ2-1	CSARLSGVEQFF
TRBV27	-	TRBJ2-5	CASSRAGTQYF
TRBV18	TRBD2	TRBJ2-1	CASSPEITTSGGYNEQFF
TRBV12-3/TRBV12-4	TRBD1	TRBJ2-7	CASSLGDRGTYEQYF
TRBV6-5	-	TRBJ1-2	CASASQGANYGYTF
TRBV18	TRBD1	TRBJ2-1	CASSPSPGQTLWQFF
TRBV12-3/TRBV12-4	-	TRBJ1-5	CASSLGYDQPQHF
TRBV19	-	TRBJ1-1	CASRENGRTNTEAFF
TRBV5-1	-	TRBJ2-7	CASSLPRGYEQYF
TRBV12-3/TRBV12-4	-	TRBJ1-5	CASSAASRSNQPQHF
TRBV9	-	TRBJ1-3	CASSPSGLDSLISGNTIYF
TRBV5-1	-	TRBJ2-1	CASSLTTLSSYNEQFF
TRBV15	TRBD1	TRBJ2-7	CATSRGQDRGYEQYF
TRBV5-1	TRBD1	TRBJ2-1	CASSMDRDEQFF
TRBV4-1	TRBD1	TRBJ2-1	CASSQEWSGGGEQFF
TRBV7-2	-	TRBJ2-1	CASSLSQQGGYEQFF
TRBV7-9	TRBD1	TRBJ2-7	CASSSQEGQGAYEQYF
TRBV20-1	TRBD1	TRBJ1-1	CSARVAGGVTEAFF